The TCR beta chain under discussion was sequenced for a study of T-cell reconstitution after alpha-beta-depleted transplantation in children. For TCRbeta, the library was prepared with unique molecular identifiers. TCRdb re-called the PCR reads with MiXCR, one entry per CDR3 protein. Of some 840,000 distinct CDR3 sequences in the sample, approximately 15% were seen once. General observations from the study: Alpha-beta T cells present about two months after transplant were reported to originate from several hundred expanded graft clones.

This clonotype has a handful of counts. Its target is not known. The sequencing used PBMCs, mostly from graft donor cells, collected 360 days after TCRalphabeta/CD19-depleted stem cell transplant. The TCR originated in a male patient younger than 18 who had a stem cell transplant for acute lymphoblastic leukemia, so the T cells may come from the graft donor.

The CDR3 region has the DNA TGCGCCAGCAGCCAAATAGCGGGAGCAAACTACGAGCAGTACTTC. This encodes CASSQIAGANYEQYF. The rearrangement links TRBV4-1 to TRBJ2-7, with TRBD2 matching over 9 bases. Germline CDR1 and CDR2: MGHRA and YSYEKL. The CDR3 is 15 amino acids. The ends lost 2 bases at V and 3 bases at J; junction bases unmatched: 5.